This record covers a single T cell receptor beta chain. Sequenced by immunoSEQ multiplex PCR; TCRdb stores in-frame clones only, minus some. Found here are about 74,000 clones, under 90% of them singletons; the top ten hold 4.7%. This record belongs to a study of PD-L1 blockade in urothelial cancer. Study information: T cell content in blood samples showed a median of 141,255.

This clonotype was obtained from a man between 65 and 79 years old with urothelial cancer. Sequenced here: PBMCs, sampled around atezolizumab (anti-PD-L1) treatment.

In DNA form, the CDR3 reads TGTGCCAGCACTTTCGACAGGAATAGGGGGTATGGCTACACCTTC. This gives the protein CASTFDRNRGYGYTF. This chain links TRBV6-6 with TRBJ1-2, with a weak D call TRBD1 (6 bases). There are 15 residues in the CDR3. Germline lookup yields CDR1 MNHNY and CDR2 SVGAGI (reference sequence). With 7 bases removed from V and 5 bases from J, the gap between germline ends came to 20 bases.